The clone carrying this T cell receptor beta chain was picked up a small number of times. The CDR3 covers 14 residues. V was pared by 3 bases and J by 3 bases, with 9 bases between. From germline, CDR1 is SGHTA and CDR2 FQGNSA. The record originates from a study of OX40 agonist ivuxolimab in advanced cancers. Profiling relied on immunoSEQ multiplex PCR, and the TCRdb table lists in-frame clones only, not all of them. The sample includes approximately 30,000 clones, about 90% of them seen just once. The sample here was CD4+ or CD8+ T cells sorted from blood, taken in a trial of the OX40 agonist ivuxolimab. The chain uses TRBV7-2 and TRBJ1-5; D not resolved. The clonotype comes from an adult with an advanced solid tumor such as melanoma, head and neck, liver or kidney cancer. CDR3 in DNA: TGTGCCAGCAGCTTCGACGGGATCAATCAGCCCCAGCATTTT. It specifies CASSFDGINQPQHF.